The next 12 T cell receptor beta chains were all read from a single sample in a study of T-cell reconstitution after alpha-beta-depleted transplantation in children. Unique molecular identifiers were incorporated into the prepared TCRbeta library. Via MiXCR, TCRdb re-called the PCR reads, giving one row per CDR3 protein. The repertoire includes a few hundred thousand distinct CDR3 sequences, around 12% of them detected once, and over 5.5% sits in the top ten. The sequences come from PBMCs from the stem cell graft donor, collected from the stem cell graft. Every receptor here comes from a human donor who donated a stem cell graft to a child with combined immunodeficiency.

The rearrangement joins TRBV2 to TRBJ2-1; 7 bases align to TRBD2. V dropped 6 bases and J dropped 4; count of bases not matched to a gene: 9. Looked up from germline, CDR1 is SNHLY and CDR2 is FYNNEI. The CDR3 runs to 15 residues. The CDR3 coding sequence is TGTGCCAGCAGCGACTCGGGACTAACTTACAATGAGCAGTTCTTC. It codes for CASSDSGLTYNEQFF.

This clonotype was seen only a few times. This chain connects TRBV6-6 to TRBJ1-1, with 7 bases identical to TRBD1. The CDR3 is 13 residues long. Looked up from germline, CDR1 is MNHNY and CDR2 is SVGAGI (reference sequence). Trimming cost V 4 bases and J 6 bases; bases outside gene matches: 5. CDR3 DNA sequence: TGTGCCAGCAGTTTTTTCCAGGGGGCTGAAGCTTTCTTT. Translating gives CASSFFQGAEAFF.

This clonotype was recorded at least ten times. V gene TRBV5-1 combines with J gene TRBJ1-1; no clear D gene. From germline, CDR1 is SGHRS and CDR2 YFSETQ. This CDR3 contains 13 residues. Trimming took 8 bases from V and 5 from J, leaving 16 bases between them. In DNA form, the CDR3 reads TGCGCCAGTAAATCCGGGAGGGATACTGAAGCTTTCTTT. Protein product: CASKSGRDTEAFF.

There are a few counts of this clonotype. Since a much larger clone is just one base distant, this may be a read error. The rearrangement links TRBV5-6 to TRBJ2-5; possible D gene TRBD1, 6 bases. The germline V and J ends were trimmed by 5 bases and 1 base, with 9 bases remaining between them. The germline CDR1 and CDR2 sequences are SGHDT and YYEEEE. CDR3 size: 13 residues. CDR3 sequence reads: CASRRDIQETQYF. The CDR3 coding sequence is TGTGCCAGCAGACGGGACATCCAAGAGACCCAGTACTTC.

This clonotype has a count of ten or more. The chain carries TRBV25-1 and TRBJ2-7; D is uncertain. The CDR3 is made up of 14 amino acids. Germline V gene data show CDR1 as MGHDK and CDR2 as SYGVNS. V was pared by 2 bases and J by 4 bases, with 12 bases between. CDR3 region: CASSERSDIYEQYF. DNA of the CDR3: TGTGCCAGCAGTGAACGGAGTGACATTTACGAGCAGTACTTC.

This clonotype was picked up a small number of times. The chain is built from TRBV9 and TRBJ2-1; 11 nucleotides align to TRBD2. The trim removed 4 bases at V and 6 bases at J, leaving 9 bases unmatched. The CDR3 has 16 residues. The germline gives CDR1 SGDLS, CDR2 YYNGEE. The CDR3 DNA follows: TGTGCCAGCAGCTTAGTCCTAGCGGGGGGCTTCAATGAGCAGTTCTTC. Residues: CASSLVLAGGFNEQFF.

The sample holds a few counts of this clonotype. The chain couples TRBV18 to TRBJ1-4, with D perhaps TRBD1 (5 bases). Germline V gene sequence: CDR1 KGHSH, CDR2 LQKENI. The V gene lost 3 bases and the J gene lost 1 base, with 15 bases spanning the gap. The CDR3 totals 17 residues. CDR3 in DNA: TGTGCCAGCTCACCGAAGTGGGGCATCGGAACTAATGAAAAACTGTTTTTT. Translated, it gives CASSPKWGIGTNEKLFF.

This CDR3 is CATRTGGTHEAFF. The CDR3 nucleotides are TGTGCCACCAGGACAGGGGGCACCCATGAAGCTTTCTTT. The chain employs TRBV12-3 or TRBV12-4 and TRBJ1-1, with TRBD1 matching over 11 bases. CDR3 size: 13 residues. With V trimmed by 10 bases and J by 7 bases, 8 bases remained unmatched.

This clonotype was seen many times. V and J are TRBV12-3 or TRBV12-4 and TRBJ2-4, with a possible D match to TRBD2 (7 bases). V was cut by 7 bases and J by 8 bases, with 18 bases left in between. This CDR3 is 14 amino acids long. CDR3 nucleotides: TGTGCCAGCACCCAGACGGGGGGCACGGACATTCAGTACTTC. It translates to CASTQTGGTDIQYF.

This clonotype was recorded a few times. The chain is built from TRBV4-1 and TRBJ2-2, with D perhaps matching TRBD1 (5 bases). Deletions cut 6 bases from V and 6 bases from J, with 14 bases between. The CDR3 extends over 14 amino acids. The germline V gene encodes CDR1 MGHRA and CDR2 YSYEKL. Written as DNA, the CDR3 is TGCGCCAGCAGACTCAGTGACAGCCCCGGGGAGCTGTTTTTT. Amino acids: CASRLSDSPGELFF.

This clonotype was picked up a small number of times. CDR3 DNA sequence: TGTGCCAGCAGCACCGGGACTAGCGGGACCGGGGAGCTGTTTTTT. Protein sequence: CASSTGTSGTGELFF. This sequence joins TRBV7-9 and TRBJ2-2; 12 bases agree with TRBD2. The CDR3 is 15 amino acids. Germline V gene sequence: CDR1 SEHNR, CDR2 FQNEAQ (reference sequence). The trim removed 5 bases at V and 5 bases at J, leaving 3 bases unmatched.

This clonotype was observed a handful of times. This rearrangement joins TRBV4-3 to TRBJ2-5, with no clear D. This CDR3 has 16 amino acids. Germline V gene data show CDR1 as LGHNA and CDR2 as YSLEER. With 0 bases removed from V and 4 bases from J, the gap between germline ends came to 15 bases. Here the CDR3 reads CASSQEGPPRRETQYF. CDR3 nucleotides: TGCGCCAGCAGCCAAGAAGGTCCCCCCAGGCGAGAGACCCAGTACTTC.